One T cell receptor beta chain is described in this entry. Its antigen is not identified. The data were obtained in a study of CD8 T cells in Susac syndrome. Study-wide background: Over five sequenced Susac syndrome patients had clinically active disease, while roughly 8 were in remission. General observations from the study: An acknowledgment was made by the study that its TCR sequencing and HLA analysis involved relatively few individuals.

With random hexamers, reverse transcription was performed on about 0.45 to 1 ug of RNA. An immunoSEQ multiplex PCR amplified TCR beta CDR3 over 54 Vbeta and 13 Jbeta. In TCRdb, the immunoSEQ multiplex PCR reads were re-called with MiXCR into one record per CDR3 protein. The profile covers some 200,000 distinct CDR3 sequences, with almost 96% appearing a single time and approximately 0.089% taken by the ten largest. The clonotype was recovered from a human donor with Susac syndrome. Specimen: CD4+ T cells from PBMCs.

The CDR3 region has the DNA TGTGCCAGCAGTTACCCGGGATCTGGGGCCAACGTCCTGACTTTC. It is translated as CASSYPGSGANVLTF. The chain joins TRBV6-6 to TRBJ2-6, with D possibly TRBD2 on 5 matching bases. Trimming left V 2 bases short and J 1 base short, with 6 bases between. This CDR3 comprises 15 residues. Germline V CDR1 and CDR2: MNHNY, SVGAGI (reference sequence).